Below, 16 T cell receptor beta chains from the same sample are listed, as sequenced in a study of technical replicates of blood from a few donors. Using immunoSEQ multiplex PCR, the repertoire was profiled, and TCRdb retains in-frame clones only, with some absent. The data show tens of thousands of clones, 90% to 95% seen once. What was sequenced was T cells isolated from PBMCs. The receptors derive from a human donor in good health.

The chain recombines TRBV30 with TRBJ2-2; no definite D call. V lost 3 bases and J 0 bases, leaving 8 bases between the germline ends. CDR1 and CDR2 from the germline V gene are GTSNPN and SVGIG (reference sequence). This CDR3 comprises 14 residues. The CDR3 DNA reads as TGTGCCTGGAGACAGCTTCCGAACACCGGGGAGCTGTTTTTT. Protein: CAWRQLPNTGELFF.

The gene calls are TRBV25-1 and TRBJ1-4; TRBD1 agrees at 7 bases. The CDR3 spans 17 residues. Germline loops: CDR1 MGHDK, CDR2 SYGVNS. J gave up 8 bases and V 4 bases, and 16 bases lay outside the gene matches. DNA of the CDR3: TGTGCCAGCAGTGGGGACAGACTATCTACGGATTTAGAAAAACTGTTTTTT. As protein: CASSGDRLSTDLEKLFF.

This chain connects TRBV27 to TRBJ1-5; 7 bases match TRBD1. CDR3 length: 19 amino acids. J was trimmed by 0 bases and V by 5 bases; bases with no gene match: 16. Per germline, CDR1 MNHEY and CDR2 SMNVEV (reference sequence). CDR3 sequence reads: CASSPSDRVRSHSNQPQHF. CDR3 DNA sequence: TGTGCCAGCAGTCCCTCAGACAGGGTCCGAAGCCATAGCAATCAGCCCCAGCATTTT.

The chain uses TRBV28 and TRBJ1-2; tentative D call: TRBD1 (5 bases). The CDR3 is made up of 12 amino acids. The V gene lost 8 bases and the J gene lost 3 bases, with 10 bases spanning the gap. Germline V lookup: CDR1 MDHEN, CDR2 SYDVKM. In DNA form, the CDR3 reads TGTGCCAGCCACCAGGGCTACTATGGCTACACCTTC. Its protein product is CASHQGYYGYTF.

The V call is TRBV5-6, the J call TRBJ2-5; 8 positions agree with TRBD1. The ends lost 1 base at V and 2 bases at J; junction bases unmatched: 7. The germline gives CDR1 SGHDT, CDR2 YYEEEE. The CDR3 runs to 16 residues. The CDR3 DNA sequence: TGTGCCAGCAGCTTGCCAGGGGGCTTCCCACAAGAGACCCAGTACTTC. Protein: CASSLPGGFPQETQYF.

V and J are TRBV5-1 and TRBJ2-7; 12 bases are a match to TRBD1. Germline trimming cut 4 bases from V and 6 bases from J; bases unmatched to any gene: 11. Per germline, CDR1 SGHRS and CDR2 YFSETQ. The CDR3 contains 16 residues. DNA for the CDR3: TGCGCCAGCAGCCCGGGGGACAGGGGGCGAATTCGCGAGCAGTACTTC. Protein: CASSPGDRGRIREQYF.

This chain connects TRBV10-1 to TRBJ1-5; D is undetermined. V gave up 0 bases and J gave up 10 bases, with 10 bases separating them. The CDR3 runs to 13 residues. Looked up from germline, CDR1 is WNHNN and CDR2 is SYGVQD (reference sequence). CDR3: CASSESMAVPQHF. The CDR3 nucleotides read TGCGCCAGCAGTGAGTCGATGGCGGTCCCCCAGCATTTT.

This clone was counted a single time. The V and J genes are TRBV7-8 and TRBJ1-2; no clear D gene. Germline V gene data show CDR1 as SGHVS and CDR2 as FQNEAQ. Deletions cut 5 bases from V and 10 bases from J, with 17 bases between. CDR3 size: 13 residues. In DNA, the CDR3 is TGTGCCAGCAGCCGCAGATTCGAGAGGGTCTACACCTTC. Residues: CASSRRFERVYTF.

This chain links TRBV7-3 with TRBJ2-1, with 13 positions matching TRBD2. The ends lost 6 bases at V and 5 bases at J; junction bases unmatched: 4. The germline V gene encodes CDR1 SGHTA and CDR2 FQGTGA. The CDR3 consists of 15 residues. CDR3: CASRQLAGGDNEQFF. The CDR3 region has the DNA TGTGCCAGCAGACAACTAGCGGGGGGGGACAATGAGCAGTTCTTC.

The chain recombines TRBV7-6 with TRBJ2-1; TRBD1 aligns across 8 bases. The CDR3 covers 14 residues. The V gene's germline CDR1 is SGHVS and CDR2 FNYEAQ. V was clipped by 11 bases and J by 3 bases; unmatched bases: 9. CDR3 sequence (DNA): TGTGCCGTAGCAAGCGACAGGGGCTACAATGAGCAGTTCTTC. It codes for CAVASDRGYNEQFF.

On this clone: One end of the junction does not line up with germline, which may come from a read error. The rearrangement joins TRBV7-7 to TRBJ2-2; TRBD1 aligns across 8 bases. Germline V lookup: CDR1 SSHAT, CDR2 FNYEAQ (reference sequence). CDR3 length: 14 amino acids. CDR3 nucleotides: TGTGCTAGCAGACAGGGGTCCAACACCGGGGAGCTGTTTTTT. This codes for CASRQGSNTGELFF. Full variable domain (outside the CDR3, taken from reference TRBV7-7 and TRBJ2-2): GAGVSQSPRYKVTKRGQDVTLRCDPISSHATLYWYQQALGQGPEFLTYFNYEAQPDKSGLPSDRFSAERPEGSISTLTIQRTEQRDSAMYRCASRQGSNTGELFFGEGSRLTVL.

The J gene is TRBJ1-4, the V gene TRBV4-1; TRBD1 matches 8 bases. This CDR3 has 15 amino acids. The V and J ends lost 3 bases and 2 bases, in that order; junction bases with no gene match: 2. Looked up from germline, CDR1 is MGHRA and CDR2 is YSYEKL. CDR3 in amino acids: CASSQAGGTNEKLFF. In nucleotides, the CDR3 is TGCGCCAGCAGCCAGGCAGGGGGCACTAATGAAAAACTGTTTTTT.

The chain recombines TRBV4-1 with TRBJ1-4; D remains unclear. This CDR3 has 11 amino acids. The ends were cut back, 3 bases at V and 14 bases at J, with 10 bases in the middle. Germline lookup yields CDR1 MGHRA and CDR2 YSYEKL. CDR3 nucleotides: TGCGCCAGCAGCCAGGGAGAAAGGCTGTTTTTT. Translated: CASSQGERLFF.

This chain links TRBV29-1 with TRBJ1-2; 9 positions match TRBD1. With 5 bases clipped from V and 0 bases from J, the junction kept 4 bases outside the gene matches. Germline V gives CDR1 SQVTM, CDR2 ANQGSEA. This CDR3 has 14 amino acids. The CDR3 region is CSVFGQGTNYGYTF. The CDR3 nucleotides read TGCAGCGTTTTCGGACAGGGGACTAACTATGGCTACACCTTC.

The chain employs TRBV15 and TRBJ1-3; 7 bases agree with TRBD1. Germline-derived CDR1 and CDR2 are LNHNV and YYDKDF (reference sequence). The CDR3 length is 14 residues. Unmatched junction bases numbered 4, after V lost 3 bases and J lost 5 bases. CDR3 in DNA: TGTGCCACCAGCAGGCCGGGACAGAGAAACACCATATATTTT. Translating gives CATSRPGQRNTIYF.

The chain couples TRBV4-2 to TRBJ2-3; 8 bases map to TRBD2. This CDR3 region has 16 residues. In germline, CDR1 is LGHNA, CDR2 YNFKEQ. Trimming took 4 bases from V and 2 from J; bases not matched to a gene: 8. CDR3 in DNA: TGTGCCAGCAGCCGAGATATAGCGGGGTACACAGATACGCAGTATTTT. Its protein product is CASSRDIAGYTDTQYF.